Listed below are T cell receptor beta chains from one sample, sequenced in a study of shared clonotypes between healthy human individuals. Sequencing was performed with immunoSEQ multiplex PCR; in TCRdb, only in-frame clones are kept and a portion is missing. The data hold about 2.4 million clones, with 93% observed a single time. Sequencing was done on a sample of naive CD4+ T cells from PBMCs. Receptors were obtained from a man between 18 and 29 years old in good health. Some clones in this sample may be carry-over from other donors' samples. Both conserved end residues are part of each CDR3. The order of the fields is V gene, clone size, D gene, J gene, CDR3 protein, CDR3 DNA. The D gene is left open where the match is weak. Clone size, where shown, is once, few, many, or a class for clones that have expanded.

TRBV28,once,NA,TRBJ2-7,CASSLKRFKQYF,TGTGCCAGCAGTTTAAAACGGTTTAAGCAGTACTTC
TRBV4-2,NA,NA,TRBJ2-7,CASSTPTGRLNEQYF,TGTGCCAGCAGCACCCCGACAGGGAGGTTGAACGAGCAGTACTTC
TRBV7-3,few,NA,TRBJ1-1,CASSLSGRGTEAFF,TGTGCCAGCAGCTTATCGGGCAGGGGCACTGAAGCTTTCTTT
TRBV15,once,TRBD1,TRBJ1-4,CATSNRGWEEKLFF,TGTGCCACCAGCAACAGGGGCTGGGAAGAAAAACTGTTTTTT
TRBV27,NA,NA,TRBJ2-7,CASSFRTSLEQYF,TGTGCCAGCAGTTTTCGGACCTCACTCGAGCAGTACTTC
TRBV5-4,NA,NA,TRBJ1-2,CASSPKGRNGYTF,TGTGCCAGCAGCCCGAAGGGCCGGAATGGCTACACCTTC
TRBV5-1,NA,TRBD2,TRBJ2-3,CASSPASGRRTDTQYF,TGCGCCAGCAGCCCGGCTAGCGGGAGAAGGACAGATACGCAGTATTTT
TRBV5-1,once,NA,TRBJ2-3,CASSLLGGADTQYF,TGCGCCAGCAGCTTGTTAGGAGGGGCAGATACGCAGTATTTT
TRBV20-1,once,TRBD2,TRBJ2-7,CSARDYQQQYF,TGCAGTGCCCGGGACTACCAACAGCAGTACTTC
TRBV4-1,NA,TRBD1,TRBJ2-3,CASSQALQGAEDTQYF,TGCGCCAGCAGCCAGGCGTTACAGGGGGCAGAGGATACGCAGTATTTT
TRBV7-3,NA,NA,TRBJ2-3,CASSLLAVDTQYF,TGTGCCAGCAGCCTTTTGGCCGTAGATACGCAGTATTTT
TRBV2,NA,NA,TRBJ1-4,CASSEGRGSEKLFF,TGTGCCAGCAGTGAGGGGCGGGGGAGTGAAAAACTGTTTTTT
TRBV5-5,NA,NA,TRBJ1-4,CASSLRRGATNEKLFF,TGTGCCAGCAGCTTGCGCAGGGGAGCAACTAATGAAAAACTGTTTTTT
TRBV20-1,NA,NA,TRBJ2-7,CSAPIYEQYF,TGCAGTGCTCCCATATACGAGCAGTACTTC
TRBV9,NA,NA,TRBJ1-4,CASSPRGGPLEKLFF,TGTGCCAGCAGCCCCCGGGGGGGGCCGTTAGAAAAACTGTTTTTT
TRBV28,NA,NA,TRBJ2-1,CASSLYNEQFF,TGTGCCAGCAGTTTATACAATGAGCAGTTCTTC
TRBV11-2,NA,TRBD1,TRBJ2-6,CASSSLNPDRVSGANVLTF,TGTGCCAGCAGCTCCCTGAACCCGGACAGGGTCTCAGGGGCCAACGTCCTGACTTTC
TRBV5-4,NA,TRBD1,TRBJ1-3,CASSRGQSSGNTIYF,TGTGCCAGCAGCCGGGGACAGAGCTCTGGAAACACCATATATTTT
TRBV7-6,NA,NA,TRBJ2-2,CASSLRPSQGSWDTGELFF,TGTGCCAGCAGCTTACGACCCAGCCAGGGATCTTGGGACACCGGGGAGCTGTTTTTT
TRBV5-4,NA,NA,TRBJ2-7,CASSYLGSEQYF,TGTGCCAGCAGCTACCTGGGGTCCGAGCAGTACTTC
TRBV10-3,NA,TRBD1,TRBJ1-1,CATRGGLNTEAFF,TGTGCCACCAGGGGGGGTCTGAACACTGAAGCTTTCTTT
TRBV5-1,NA,TRBD1,TRBJ1-4,CASSPIPTGAPGEKLFF,TGCGCCAGCAGCCCGATACCGACAGGGGCGCCCGGTGAAAAACTGTTTTTT
TRBV7-2,NA,NA,TRBJ2-3,CASSLEGGILDTQYF,TGTGCCAGCAGCTTAGAGGGCGGGATTCTAGATACGCAGTATTTT
TRBV5-1,NA,NA,TRBJ1-2,CASSLNLVGLGGYTF,TGCGCCAGCAGCTTGAATCTGGTGGGGCTCGGAGGCTACACCTTC
TRBV19,NA,NA,TRBJ1-2,CASTTPGKETYGYTF,TGTGCCAGTACCACCCCCGGGAAAGAGACCTATGGCTACACCTTC
TRBV7-3,NA,NA,TRBJ2-1,CASSLKMVDEQFF,TGTGCCAGCAGCTTAAAGATGGTTGATGAGCAGTTCTTC
TRBV15,NA,NA,TRBJ2-6,CATSRDSVVWGPSGANVLTF,TGTGCCACCAGCAGAGATAGCGTGGTTTGGGGACCCTCTGGGGCCAACGTCCTGACTTTC
TRBV4-1,NA,TRBD2,TRBJ2-7,CASSQTSGPYEQYF,TGCGCCAGCAGCCAAACTAGCGGCCCCTACGAGCAGTACTTC
TRBV2,NA,NA,TRBJ2-1,CASSSIKGVYNEQFF,TGTGCCAGCAGTAGCATTAAAGGGGTCTACAATGAGCAGTTCTTC
TRBV5-1,NA,NA,TRBJ2-2,CASSQLFGSNTGELFF,TGCGCCAGCAGCCAATTATTCGGGTCAAACACCGGGGAGCTGTTTTTT
TRBV6-5,NA,TRBD2,TRBJ2-1,CASSSGLYYNEQFF,TGTGCCAGCAGTTCGGGACTATACTACAATGAGCAGTTCTTC
TRBV6-1,NA,NA,TRBJ1-5,CASSERGGEQPQHF,TGTGCCAGCAGTGAAAGAGGAGGGGAACAGCCCCAGCATTTT
TRBV5-1,NA,NA,TRBJ2-7,CASSSGPANDEQYF,TGCGCCAGCAGCTCGGGACCGGCGAATGACGAGCAGTACTTC
TRBV5-1,NA,TRBD1,TRBJ1-1,CASSSQGGSTEAFF,TGCGCCAGCAGCTCGCAGGGGGGGAGCACTGAAGCTTTCTTT
TRBV7-2,NA,NA,TRBJ1-5,CASSWELGGNQPQHF,TGTGCCAGCAGCTGGGAGTTGGGCGGGAATCAGCCCCAGCATTTT